This entry lists 16 T cell receptor beta chains sequenced from one sample in a study of CD8 T cells in Susac syndrome. Roughly 0.45 to 1 ug RNA was reverse transcribed with random hexamers. TCRdb used MiXCR to reprocess the immunoSEQ multiplex PCR reads, holding one entry per CDR3 protein. The sample yields about 300,000 distinct CDR3 sequences, 85% seen once. The source material was CD8+ T cells from PBMCs. The receptors shown here come from a human donor with multiple sclerosis.

The chain carries TRBV29-1 and TRBJ2-7; TRBD1 agrees at 10 bases. Germline lookup yields CDR1 SQVTM and CDR2 ANQGSEA. J gave up 2 bases and V 6 bases, and 7 bases lay outside the gene matches. The CDR3 has 14 residues. For the CDR3, the DNA is TGCAGCGTAGGCGGACAGGGGGGGCCCTACGAGCAGTACTTC. It yields the protein CSVGGQGGPYEQYF.

The V call is TRBV5-4, the J call TRBJ2-1; D unresolved. CDR1 SGHNT and CDR2 YYREEE come from the germline V gene (reference sequence). The CDR3 extends over 12 amino acids. V gave up 7 bases and J gave up 8 bases, with 13 bases separating them. The CDR3 here is CASGWGEDEQFF. CDR3 coding DNA: TGTGCCAGCGGCTGGGGTGAGGATGAGCAGTTCTTC.

About this clonotype itself: No conserved phenylalanine or tryptophan ends this CDR3, so it is likely a read error. The J gene is TRBJ1-5, the V gene TRBV19, with TRBD1 identical over 7 bases. This CDR3 has 14 amino acids. The germline CDR1 and CDR2 sequences are LNHDA and SQIVND (reference sequence). V was clipped by 5 bases and J by 5 bases; unmatched bases: 6. CDR3 bases: TGTGCCAGTAGTGAGACAGGGCTGGATCAGCCCCAGCATTGT. Translated: CASSETGLDQPQHC.

The rearrangement uses TRBV6-1 and TRBJ2-6, with TRBD1 as a possible D gene (5 bases). CDR1 is MNHNS, CDR2 SASEGT, per germline. Trimming left V 6 bases short and J 0 bases short, with 9 bases between. The CDR3 has 15 residues. The CDR3 region has the DNA TGTGCCAGCAGCCAGACAGTCTCTGGGGCCAACGTCCTGACTTTC. Protein sequence: CASSQTVSGANVLTF.

The chain is built from TRBV28 and TRBJ1-5; D is unclear. The V end was cut by 6 bases, the J end by 7 bases, with 16 bases between. Germline V gene lookup returns CDR1 MDHEN and CDR2 SYDVKM. The CDR3 has 14 amino acids. This CDR3 reads CASSLGLGGQPQHF. The CDR3 coding sequence is TGTGCCAGCAGCTTAGGGCTGGGCGGGCAGCCCCAGCATTTT.

This rearrangement joins TRBV6-2 or TRBV6-3 to TRBJ2-3; 13 bases are shared with TRBD2. Trimming cost V 6 bases and J 3 bases; bases outside gene matches: 6. The CDR3 spans 16 residues. The germline V gene encodes CDR1 MNHEY and CDR2 SVGEGT. CDR3 sequence: CASSHGTSGMTDTQYF. For the CDR3, the DNA is TGTGCCAGCAGCCACGGGACTAGCGGGATGACAGATACGCAGTATTTT.

V usage is TRBV10-3 and J usage is TRBJ1-2; D unresolved. The V gene's germline CDR1 is ENHRY and CDR2 SYGVKD. This CDR3 has 11 amino acids. V shed 6 bases and J shed 5 bases, with 7 bases lying between them. CDR3 nucleotides: TGTGCCATCAGCGACGGATATGGCTACACCTTC. It encodes CAISDGYGYTF.

The chain carries TRBV24-1 and TRBJ2-7; TRBD1 matches 7 bases. Germline CDR1 is KGHDR and CDR2 is SFDVKD. Trimming cost V 4 bases and J 2 bases; bases outside gene matches: 7. CDR3 size: 15 residues. The CDR3 loop is CATSDPRQGPYEQYF. CDR3 nucleotide sequence: TGTGCCACCAGTGACCCGAGACAGGGTCCCTACGAGCAGTACTTC.

The rearrangement links TRBV28 to TRBJ2-7, with 11 bases identical to TRBD2. From germline, CDR1 is MDHEN and CDR2 SYDVKM. Trimming removed 1 base from V and 7 bases from J; junction bases left unmatched: 3. CDR3 length: 14 residues. The CDR3 sequence is CASSLLPSGREQYF. The CDR3 DNA reads as TGTGCCAGCAGTTTATTGCCTAGCGGGAGGGAGCAGTACTTC. Combining the CDR3 with reference TRBV28 and TRBJ2-7 gives the whole variable domain DVKVTQSSRYLVKRTGEKVFLECVQDMDHENMFWYRQDPGLGLRLIYFSYDVKMKEKGDIPEGYSVSREKKERFSLILESASTNQTSMYLCASSLLPSGREQYFGPGTRLTVT.

The J gene is TRBJ2-7, the V gene TRBV20-1, with TRBD2 matching 9 bases. The CDR3 spans 15 residues. V dropped 0 bases and J dropped 4; count of bases not matched to a gene: 7. Germline V gene sequence: CDR1 DFQATT, CDR2 SNEGSKA (reference sequence). The CDR3 nucleotides are TGCAGTGCTAGAGAAATTAGCGGGAGATTATACGAGCAGTACTTC. It is translated as CSAREISGRLYEQYF.

The chain carries TRBV30 and TRBJ1-3; D possibly corresponds to TRBD1 (5 bases). V lost 5 bases and J 0 bases, leaving 8 bases between the germline ends. CDR3 length: 13 amino acids. CDR1 is GTSNPN, CDR2 SVGIG, per germline (reference sequence). The CDR3 spells CAWGQSSGNTIYF. CDR3 DNA: TGTGCCTGGGGACAAAGCTCTGGAAACACCATATATTTT.

This chain links TRBV12-3 or TRBV12-4 with TRBJ2-7; the match to TRBD1 covers 7 bases. V gave up 3 bases and J gave up 4 bases; unmatched junction bases: 12. This CDR3 spans 16 amino acids. The CDR3 here is CASSFPSQGKHYEQYF. The CDR3 bases are TGTGCCAGCAGTTTTCCGTCACAGGGGAAGCATTACGAGCAGTACTTC.

This chain joins TRBV7-6 and TRBJ2-1; TRBD2 matches at 13 bases. V dropped 4 bases and J dropped 7; count of bases not matched to a gene: 13. The germline CDR1 and CDR2 sequences are SGHVS and FNYEAQ. The CDR3 spans 18 residues. CDR3 nucleotides: TGTGCCAGCAGCTCCACAAGAATCGGGACTAGCGGGAAGAATGAGCAGTTCTTC. It codes for CASSSTRIGTSGKNEQFF.

The chain couples TRBV20-1 to TRBJ1-5; D is unresolved. The CDR3 length is 16 residues. Germline V gene lookup returns CDR1 DFQATT and CDR2 SNEGSKA (reference sequence). Trimming took off 6 bases at V and 0 bases at J, with 18 bases between the two ends. CDR3 in amino acids: CSAKSPQPFSNQPQHF. The CDR3 DNA reads TGCAGTGCAAAATCCCCTCAGCCTTTTAGCAATCAGCCCCAGCATTTT.

The chain combines TRBV19 with TRBJ1-5, with 9 nucleotides matching TRBD1. The length of the CDR3 is 18 residues. The V gene's germline CDR1 is LNHDA and CDR2 SQIVND (reference sequence). V gave up 7 bases and J gave up 1 base; unmatched junction bases: 14. The CDR3 here is CASTPPGTGFVSNQPQHF. CDR3 coding DNA: TGTGCCAGTACCCCTCCCGGGACAGGGTTTGTAAGCAATCAGCCCCAGCATTTT.

The chain links TRBV7-9 to TRBJ1-2, with D possibly matching TRBD1 (5 bases). The V gene's germline CDR1 is SEHNR and CDR2 FQNEAQ (reference sequence). V lost 6 bases and J lost 4, with 18 bases in between. The CDR3 contains 15 residues. The CDR3 region has the DNA TGTGCCAGCAGGCCTGCGGCGGCGGACATCTATGGCTACACCTTC. Protein sequence: CASRPAAADIYGYTF.